This is a list of T cell receptor beta chains from one sample in a study of vaccination and CD4 T cells after COVID-19. TCRdb reanalysed the PCR reads using MiXCR and keeps one entry per CDR3 protein. This table has about 14,000 distinct CDR3 sequences, about three fifths appearing once. For these receptors, no antigen is known. Sequencing was done on a sample of CD4+ T cells from blood, cultured in vitro. All receptors derive from a human donor who had recovered from COVID-19. CDR3s include the opening cysteine and the closing phenylalanine or tryptophan. Fields, in order: D gene, V gene, J gene, clone size, CDR3 protein, CDR3 DNA. The D gene is left open where the match is weak. Not every row has a clone size; where given, it reads once, few, many or a size class.

.,TRBV19,TRBJ1-5,few,CASTLADSRYQPQHF,TGTGCCAGTACTCTAGCCGACAGCCGATATCAGCCCCAGCATTTT
.,TRBV28,TRBJ2-3,few,CASSSPHSPGQFTDTQYF,TGTGCCAGCAGTTCCCCCCACTCACCGGGCCAATTCACAGATACGCAGTATTTT
.,TRBV30,TRBJ2-7,.,CASSTGRVYEQYF,TGTGCCTCTTCGACAGGGAGGGTTTACGAGCAGTACTTC
TRBD1,TRBV6-1,TRBJ2-5,.,CASRRTGVGETQYF,TGTGCCAGCAGAAGGACAGGGGTCGGGGAGACCCAGTACTTC
.,TRBV6-1,TRBJ2-2,few,CASTQDPLNTGELFF,TGTGCCAGTACACAGGACCCCCTAAACACCGGGGAGCTGTTTTTT
TRBD2,TRBV29-1,TRBJ2-7,.,CSVVVGLGTGDYEQYF,TGCAGCGTTGTGGTGGGACTAGGAACAGGAGACTACGAGCAGTACTTC
TRBD1,TRBV20-1,TRBJ1-1,.,CSAISGTGTEAFF,TGCAGTGCTATTTCCGGGACAGGAACTGAAGCTTTCTTT
TRBD1,TRBV24-1,TRBJ2-1,few,CAIMDRVHNEQFF,TGTGCCATCATGGACAGGGTACACAATGAGCAGTTCTTC
TRBD1,TRBV25-1,TRBJ2-1,.,CASSPKDRAYNEQFF,TGTGCCAGCAGTCCCAAGGACAGGGCCTACAATGAGCAGTTCTTC
.,TRBV19,TRBJ2-1,.,CASSIRRGRALYNEQFF,TGTGCCAGTAGTATTCGCAGGGGGAGGGCCCTCTACAATGAGCAGTTCTTC
.,TRBV7-2,TRBJ1-2,.,CASSLLGGYTF,TGTGCCAGCAGCTTATTGGGTGGCTACACCTTC
TRBD2,TRBV12-3/TRBV12-4,TRBJ2-7,once,CASSLALTGGYEQYF,TGTGCCAGCAGTTTAGCGCTAACGGGGGGCTACGAGCAGTACTTC
.,TRBV20-1,TRBJ2-5,.,CSAIRGTEETQYF,TGCAGTGCCATTCGGGGAACCGAAGAGACCCAGTACTTC
TRBD1,TRBV6-2/TRBV6-3,TRBJ1-2,.,CASSYTDRNGYTF,TGTGCCAGCAGTTACACGGACAGGAATGGCTACACCTTC
.,TRBV11-2,TRBJ2-4,.,CASSILAKNIQYF,TGTGCCAGCAGTATATTAGCCAAAAACATTCAGTACTTC
.,TRBV5-1,TRBJ2-7,.,CASSSTAGTYEQYF,TGCGCCAGCAGCTCCACGGCCGGTACCTACGAGCAGTACTTC
TRBD1,TRBV15,TRBJ1-1,.,CATSSQRGQHTEAFF,TGTGCCACCAGCAGTCAAAGGGGACAGCACACTGAAGCTTTCTTT
TRBD2,TRBV28,TRBJ2-2,.,CASRGSSGKYTGELFF,TGTGCCAGCAGGGGGTCTAGCGGGAAATACACCGGGGAGCTGTTTTTT
.,TRBV6-1,TRBJ2-3,.,CASSRKFAADTQYF,TGTGCCAGCAGCAGGAAATTTGCTGCAGATACGCAGTATTTT
.,TRBV2,TRBJ2-7,.,CASSDPSIGQYF,TGTGCCAGCAGTGATCCCTCGATCGGGCAGTACTTC
TRBD2,TRBV7-3,TRBJ2-7,.,CASSSVAGGSSYEQYF,TGTGCCAGCAGCTCCGTAGCGGGAGGGAGCTCCTACGAGCAGTACTTC
.,TRBV28,TRBJ2-7,medium-sized,CASSSAEGELTSYEQYF,TGTGCCAGCAGTTCGGCCGAGGGGGAGTTAACCTCCTACGAGCAGTACTTC
.,TRBV6-4,TRBJ2-7,.,CAGRVQTVSYEQYF,TGTGCCGGCAGGGTCCAGACGGTCTCCTACGAGCAGTACTTC
.,TRBV7-2,TRBJ2-2,few,CASRHGRRGANTGELFF,TGTGCCAGCAGGCACGGTAGGCGGGGCGCGAACACCGGGGAGCTGTTTTTT
.,TRBV6-1,TRBJ2-5,.,CASLTRTPETQYF,TGTGCCAGCCTCACACGTACCCCAGAGACCCAGTACTTC
.,TRBV7-9,TRBJ1-6,.,CASSLFSRADSPLHF,TGTGCCAGCAGCTTATTCTCGAGGGCGGATTCACCCCTCCACTTT
.,TRBV6-1,TRBJ2-7,.,CASSLADAYEQYF,TGTGCCAGCAGCTTAGCGGATGCCTACGAGCAGTACTTC
TRBD1,TRBV24-1,TRBJ1-2,.,CATSPGQGYGYTF,TGTGCCACCAGTCCAGGACAGGGCTATGGCTACACCTTC
.,TRBV12-3/TRBV12-4,TRBJ1-2,few,CASSFGQGGYGYTF,TGTGCCAGCAGTTTTGGGCAGGGTGGCTATGGCTACACCTTC